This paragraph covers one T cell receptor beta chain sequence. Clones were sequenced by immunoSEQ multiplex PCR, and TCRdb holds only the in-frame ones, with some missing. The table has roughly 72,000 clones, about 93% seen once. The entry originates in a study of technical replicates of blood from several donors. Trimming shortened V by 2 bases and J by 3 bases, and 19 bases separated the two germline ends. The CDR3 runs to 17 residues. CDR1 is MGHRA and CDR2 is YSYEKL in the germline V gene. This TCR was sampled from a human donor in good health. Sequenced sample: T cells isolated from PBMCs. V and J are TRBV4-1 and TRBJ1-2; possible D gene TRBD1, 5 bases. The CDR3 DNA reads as TGCGCCAGCAGCCAAAGCCCCGGGGGGACCTATGACTATGGCTACACCTTC. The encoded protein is CASSQSPGGTYDYGYTF.